This T cell receptor beta chain was sequenced in a study of blood T cells in healthy people across ages. A note on this clonotype: As yet, its antigen is unknown.

The CDR3 covers 14 residues. V shed 7 bases, J shed 3 bases, and the junction held 5 bases outside the gene matches. For the second PCR, which ran for roughly 6 to 11 cycles, a sample-barcoded 5' primer and a J-beta primer mix were used. One entry per CDR3 protein results from TCRdb running MiXCR on the 5' RACE reads. The sample lists around 1,000,000 distinct CDR3 sequences; less than 45% were seen once. No fewer than 6 micrograms of total RNA were isolated from every sample. Findings of the study overall: Age showed a roughly linear inverse relationship with TCR beta diversity per million T cells.

Sequencing was done on a sample of blood. This TCR derives from a man aged 18 to 29 in good health. This chain joins TRBV12-3 or TRBV12-4 and TRBJ2-3; TRBD2 matches at 9 bases. Here the CDR3 reads CASIGGLATDTQYF. The CDR3 region has the DNA TGTGCCAGCATTGGCGGACTAGCGACAGATACGCAGTATTTT.